This paragraph covers one T cell receptor (beta chain) sequence. What it recognizes is unknown. This CDR3 region has 15 residues. The germline V gene has CDR1 MNHEY and CDR2 SMNVEV (reference sequence). V was pared by 6 bases and J by 0 bases, with 14 bases between. This sample is part of a study of cytomegalovirus exposure and HLA in healthy donors. Study conclusions and caveats: That first-cohort TCR clusters tended to co-occur in the 95 to 150 validation repertoires was found in a later analysis.

Here immunoSEQ multiplex PCR was the method, and the copy in TCRdb shows in-frame clones only, minus some. The repertoire holds about 200,000 clones, with about 90% as singletons. The source of this sequence is a woman between 18 and 30 years old in good health and CMV-seronegative. The chain joins TRBV27 to TRBJ1-1; maybe TRBD1 (6 bases). The sequenced material came from PBMCs. CDR3 nucleotide sequence: TGTGCCAGCAGAGTCAGCTCAGGGGTGAACACTGAAGCTTTCTTT. It yields the protein CASRVSSGVNTEAFF.